Sequencing of this TCR beta chain was carried out in a study of response to subunit inactivated influenza vaccine. TCRdb independently ran MiXCR on the RT-PCR reads; one entry per CDR3 protein. The sample has roughly 780,000 distinct CDR3 sequences, approximately 17% seen once; the top ten hold under 13%. For this clonotype: Its antigen is not identified.

V lost 5 bases and J lost 7, with 17 bases in between. Germline V gene data show CDR1 as SEHNR and CDR2 as FQNEAQ (reference sequence). The CDR3 has 15 amino acids. Study-wide findings and caveats: Authors proposed each seasonal influenza vaccination draws in few new T cells.

The material was PBMCs from blood, obtained 5 days after vaccination. The TCR was taken from a man aged 50-60 years who received an inactivated influenza vaccine. This chain connects TRBV7-9 to TRBJ1-4; the D gene is possibly TRBD1 (6 bases). Written as DNA, the CDR3 is TGTGCCAGCAGCGTCCAAGGGGGGACGGCTGAAAAACTGTTTTTT. This translates into CASSVQGGTAEKLFF.